These T cell receptor beta chains were read from a single sample in a study of PD-1 blockade in classical Hodgkin lymphoma. This table comes from immunoSEQ multiplex PCR, and its TCRdb copy is limited to in-frame clones, with some not included. The sample includes more than 35,000 clones, approximately 82% of them seen just once. The sequenced sample was peripheral blood mononuclear cells (PBMCs), obtained before the second cycle of nivolumab. The origin of the receptors is a human donor with classical Hodgkin lymphoma. Each CDR3 is given with its conserved first and last residue. The order of the fields is clone size, J gene, D gene, V gene, CDR3 protein, CDR3 DNA. D genes are given only for firm matches. A clone size is listed for some rows: how often the clone was seen (once, few, many), or a class if it is expanded.

size: -
J: TRBJ2-2
D: TRBD1
V: TRBV2
CDR3: CASSPTGDPTGELFF
DNA: TGTGCCAGCAGCCCGACAGGGGACCCCACCGGGGAGCTGTTTTTT

size: -
J: TRBJ2-5
D: TRBD1
V: TRBV5-6
CDR3: CASRGTGTGETQYF
DNA: TGTGCCAGCAGGGGTACCGGGACAGGAGAGACCCAGTACTTC

size: -
J: TRBJ1-1
D: -
V: TRBV10-3
CDR3: CAIRDGVLNTEAFF
DNA: TGTGCCATCCGGGATGGGGTTTTGAACACTGAAGCTTTCTTT

size: -
J: TRBJ2-2
D: TRBD2
V: TRBV9
CDR3: CASSASGGAAGELFF
DNA: TGTGCCAGCAGCGCTAGCGGGGGGGCCGCCGGGGAGCTGTTTTTT

size: -
J: TRBJ2-1
D: -
V: TRBV18
CDR3: CASSPSKGSRTYNEQFF
DNA: TGTGCCAGCTCACCCTCGAAGGGTAGTAGGACTTACAATGAGCAGTTCTTC

size: -
J: TRBJ1-1
D: TRBD1
V: TRBV7-2
CDR3: CASSLEDRVAFF
DNA: TGTGCCAGCAGCTTAGAGGACAGGGTTGCTTTCTTT

size: -
J: TRBJ2-1
D: -
V: TRBV7-2
CDR3: CASSQRLVESYNEQFF
DNA: TGTGCCAGCAGCCAAAGACTAGTAGAATCCTACAATGAGCAGTTCTTC

size: -
J: TRBJ2-1
D: TRBD2
V: TRBV2
CDR3: CASSEVRGGSEQFF
DNA: TGTGCCAGCAGTGAAGTGCGGGGGGGTAGTGAGCAGTTCTTC

size: -
J: TRBJ1-1
D: -
V: TRBV6-1
CDR3: CASSEQGYTEAFF
DNA: TGTGCCAGCAGTGAGCAGGGTTACACTGAAGCTTTCTTT

size: -
J: TRBJ2-3
D: -
V: TRBV7-2
CDR3: CASSLSGGRSGTQYF
DNA: TGTGCCAGCAGCTTATCGGGGGGCCGATCTGGTACGCAGTATTTT

size: -
J: TRBJ1-2
D: -
V: TRBV7-9
CDR3: CASSLREDYGYTF
DNA: TGTGCCAGCAGCTTAAGGGAGGACTATGGCTACACCTTC

size: few
J: TRBJ1-6
D: -
V: TRBV10-1
CDR3: CASSELSYNSPLHF
DNA: TGCGCCAGCAGTGAGCTCTCCTATAATTCACCCCTCCACTTT

size: once
J: TRBJ1-4
D: -
V: TRBV7-9
CDR3: CASSPGAFNEKLFF
DNA: TGTGCCAGCAGCCCAGGGGCATTTAATGAAAAACTGTTTTTT

size: -
J: TRBJ2-1
D: TRBD1
V: TRBV7-9
CDR3: CALEGGQGNEQFF
DNA: TGTGCTTTAGAAGGGGGACAGGGCAATGAGCAGTTCTTC

size: few
J: TRBJ2-5
D: TRBD2
V: TRBV30
CDR3: CAGEWESGGEEETQYF
DNA: TGTGCCGGCGAATGGGAGAGCGGGGGGGAAGAAGAGACCCAGTACTTC

size: -
J: TRBJ2-3
D: -
V: TRBV11-2
CDR3: CASSLYGPANTDTQYF
DNA: TGTGCCAGCAGCTTATACGGCCCCGCTAACACAGATACGCAGTATTTT

size: -
J: TRBJ2-7
D: TRBD2
V: TRBV7-6
CDR3: CASSPRTSGGAYEQYF
DNA: TGTGCCAGCAGCCCCCGGACTAGCGGGGGGGCCTACGAGCAGTACTTC

size: -
J: TRBJ2-7
D: TRBD2
V: TRBV7-2
CDR3: CASSLDALAVPYEQYF
DNA: TGTGCCAGCAGCCTCGATGCACTAGCGGTCCCCTACGAGCAGTACTTC

size: -
J: TRBJ1-2
D: -
V: TRBV5-5
CDR3: CASSLTVRADYGYTF
DNA: TGTGCCAGCAGCTTGACTGTCAGGGCGGACTATGGCTACACCTTC

size: -
J: TRBJ2-7
D: TRBD1
V: TRBV10-2
CDR3: CASRAPGTEDYEQYF
DNA: TGCGCCAGCAGGGCGCCCGGGACAGAAGATTACGAGCAGTACTTC

size: -
J: TRBJ1-1
D: -
V: TRBV6-9
CDR3: CAIGHLNTEAFF
DNA: TGTGCCATAGGGCACTTGAACACTGAAGCTTTCTTT

size: -
J: TRBJ1-5
D: -
V: TRBV29-1
CDR3: CSVTGTNSNQPQHF
DNA: TGCAGCGTTACCGGGACAAATAGCAATCAGCCCCAGCATTTT

size: -
J: TRBJ2-3
D: TRBD1
V: TRBV18
CDR3: CASSPRGGTGGTDTQYF
DNA: TGTGCCAGCTCACCACGGGGTGGGACAGGGGGCACAGATACGCAGTATTTT

size: -
J: TRBJ1-2
D: -
V: TRBV14
CDR3: CASSQVNDGYTF
DNA: TGTGCCAGCAGCCAAGTAAACGATGGCTACACCTTC

size: -
J: TRBJ2-5
D: -
V: TRBV7-2
CDR3: CASSAPRETQYF
DNA: TGTGCCAGCAGCGCCCCTAGAGAGACCCAGTACTTC

size: -
J: TRBJ1-2
D: -
V: TRBV19
CDR3: CASRPGGFYGYTF
DNA: TGTGCCAGTCGCCCCGGGGGATTCTATGGCTACACCTTC

size: -
J: TRBJ1-5
D: -
V: TRBV6-6
CDR3: CASSPQRAGWRQPQHF
DNA: TGTGCCAGCAGCCCCCAGCGGGCGGGGTGGCGTCAGCCCCAGCATTTT

size: -
J: TRBJ1-6
D: TRBD1
V: TRBV4-3
CDR3: CASSQGTGDNSPLHF
DNA: TGCGCCAGCAGCCAGGGGACAGGGGATAATTCACCCCTCCACTTT

size: -
J: TRBJ1-4
D: TRBD1
V: TRBV30
CDR3: CASSGGFNEKLFF
DNA: TGTGCCTCGTCAGGGGGCTTTAATGAAAAACTGTTTTTT